This T cell receptor beta chain is from a study of breast tumors, draining lymph nodes, adjacent tissues. The germline CDR1 and CDR2 sequences are LGHNA and YSLEER. The ends lost 4 bases at V and 3 bases at J; junction bases unmatched: 9. This CDR3 spans 16 amino acids. TCRdb independently ran MiXCR on the multiplex PCR reads; one entry per CDR3 protein. The sample has about 52,000 distinct CDR3 sequences, about 40% seen once. This clonotype was counted at least ten times. The origin of this receptor is a female donor with breast cancer. Some clones in this sample may be carry-over from other donors' samples. This chain joins TRBV4-3 and TRBJ2-3, with 8 bases aligning to TRBD2. Sequencing was done on a sample of breast tumor tissue. The CDR3 is CASSPQGTRITDTQYF. The CDR3 DNA reads TGCGCCAGCAGCCCCCAGGGGACTAGAATAACAGATACGCAGTATTTT.